The clone carrying this T cell receptor beta chain was recorded a few times. No antigen is known for it. The CDR3 sequence is 16 residues long. CDR1 and CDR2 (germline): MNHEY, SMNVEV (reference sequence). V dropped 8 bases and J dropped 5 bases, with 21 bases sitting between them. Since all of the isolated RNA was reverse transcribed, expressed TCRB transcripts were what got sequenced. Assay: immunoSEQ multiplex PCR; the TCRdb copy retains only in-frame clones and omits some. The table records fewer than 650,000 clones, around 15% of them present only once. This sample is drawn from a study of beta chain features in type 1 diabetes. Study details: Examination spanned around 110 million sorted cells from all samples. Study-level findings and limits: TCRB repertoires of naive, central memory and Treg cells appeared more similar among patients than among healthy donors.

Blood was collected once per donor into heparin, averaging approximately 110 mL. The sequenced sample consisted of naive CD4+ T cells from blood. The rearrangement uses TRBV27 and TRBJ2-2, with a tentative D call TRBD2 (6 bases). The receptor was derived from a man younger than 30 in good health. CDR3 residues: CASGTRGTAGTGELFF. The CDR3 DNA sequence: TGTGCCAGCGGGACCCGGGGGACCGCGGGGACCGGGGAGCTGTTTTTT.